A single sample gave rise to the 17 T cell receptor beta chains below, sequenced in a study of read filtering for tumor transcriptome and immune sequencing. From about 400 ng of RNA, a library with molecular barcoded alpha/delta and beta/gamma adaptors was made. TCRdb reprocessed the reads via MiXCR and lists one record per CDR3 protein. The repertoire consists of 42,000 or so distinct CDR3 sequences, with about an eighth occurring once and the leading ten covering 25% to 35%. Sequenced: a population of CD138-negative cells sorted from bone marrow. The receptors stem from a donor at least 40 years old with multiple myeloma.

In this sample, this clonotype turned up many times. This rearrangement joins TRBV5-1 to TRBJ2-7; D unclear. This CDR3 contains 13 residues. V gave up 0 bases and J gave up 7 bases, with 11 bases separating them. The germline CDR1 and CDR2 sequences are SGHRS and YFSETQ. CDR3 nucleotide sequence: TGCGCCAGCAGCTTGGGGGCGAGTGTTGAGCAGTACTTC. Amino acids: CASSLGASVEQYF.

The CDR3 sequence is CASIARQGSNQPQHF. The CDR3 DNA sequence: TGTGCCAGCATTGCCCGACAGGGGAGCAATCAGCCCCAGCATTTT. The rearrangement uses TRBV2 and TRBJ1-5, with TRBD1 matching over 8 bases. V trimming: 7 bases; J trimming: 1 base; junction bases outside the gene matches: 6. Germline-derived CDR1 and CDR2 are SNHLY and FYNNEI. The CDR3 consists of 15 residues.

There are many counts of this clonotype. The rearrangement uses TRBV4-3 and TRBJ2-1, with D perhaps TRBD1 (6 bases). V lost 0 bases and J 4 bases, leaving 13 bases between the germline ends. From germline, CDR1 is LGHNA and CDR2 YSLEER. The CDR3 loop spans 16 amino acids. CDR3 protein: CASSQDFGQSYNEQFF. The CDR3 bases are TGCGCCAGCAGCCAAGACTTCGGACAGTCGTACAATGAGCAGTTCTTC.

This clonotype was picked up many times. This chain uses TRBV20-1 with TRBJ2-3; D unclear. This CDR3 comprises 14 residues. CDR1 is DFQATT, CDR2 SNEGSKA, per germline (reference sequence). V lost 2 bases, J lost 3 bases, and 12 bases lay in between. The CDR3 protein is CSARSGGGTDTQYF. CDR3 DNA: TGCAGTGCTAGATCCGGTGGCGGTACAGATACGCAGTATTTT.

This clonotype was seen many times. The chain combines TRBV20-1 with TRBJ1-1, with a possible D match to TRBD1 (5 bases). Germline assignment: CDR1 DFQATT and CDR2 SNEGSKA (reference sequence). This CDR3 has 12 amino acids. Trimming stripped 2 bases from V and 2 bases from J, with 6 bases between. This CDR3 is CSARQGNTEAFF. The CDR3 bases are TGCAGTGCTAGACAGGGAAACACTGAAGCTTTCTTT.

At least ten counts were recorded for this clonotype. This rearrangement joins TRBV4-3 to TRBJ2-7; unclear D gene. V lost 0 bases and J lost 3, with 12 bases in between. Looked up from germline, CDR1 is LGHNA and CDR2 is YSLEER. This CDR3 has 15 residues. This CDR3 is CASSQEYGRGYEQYF. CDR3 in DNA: TGCGCCAGCAGCCAAGAATACGGTAGAGGCTACGAGCAGTACTTC.

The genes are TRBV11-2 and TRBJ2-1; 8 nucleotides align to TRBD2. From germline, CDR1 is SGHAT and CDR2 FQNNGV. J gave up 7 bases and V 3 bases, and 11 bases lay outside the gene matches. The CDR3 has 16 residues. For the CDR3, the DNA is TGTGCCAGCAGCTTGAAGAGCGGGAGCCTGGGGAATGAGCAGTTCTTC. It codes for CASSLKSGSLGNEQFF.

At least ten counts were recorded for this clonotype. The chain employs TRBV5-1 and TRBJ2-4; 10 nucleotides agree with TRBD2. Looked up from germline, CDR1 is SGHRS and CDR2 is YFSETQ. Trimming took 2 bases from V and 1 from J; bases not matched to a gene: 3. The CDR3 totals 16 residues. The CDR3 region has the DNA TGCGCCAGCAGCTTTAGCGGGGGGCACGCCAAAAACATTCAGTACTTC. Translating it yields CASSFSGGHAKNIQYF.

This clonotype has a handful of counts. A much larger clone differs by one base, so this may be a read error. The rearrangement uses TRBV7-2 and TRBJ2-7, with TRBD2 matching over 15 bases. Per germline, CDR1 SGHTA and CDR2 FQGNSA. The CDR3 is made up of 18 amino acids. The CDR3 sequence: CASGFGLAGGGFYYEQYF. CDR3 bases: TGTGCCAGCGGCTTTGGACTAGCGGGAGGGGGATTCTACTACGAGCAGTACTTC.

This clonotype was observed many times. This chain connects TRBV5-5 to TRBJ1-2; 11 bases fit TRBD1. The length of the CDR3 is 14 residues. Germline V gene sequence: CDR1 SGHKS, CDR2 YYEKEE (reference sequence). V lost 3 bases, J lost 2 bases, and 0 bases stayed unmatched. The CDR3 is CASSWDRGNYGYTF. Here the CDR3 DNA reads TGTGCCAGCAGCTGGGACAGGGGGAACTATGGCTACACCTTC.

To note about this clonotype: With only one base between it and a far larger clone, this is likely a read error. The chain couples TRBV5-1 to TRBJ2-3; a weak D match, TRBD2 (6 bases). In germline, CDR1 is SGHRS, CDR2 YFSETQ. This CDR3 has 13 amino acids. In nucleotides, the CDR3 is TGTGCCAGCAGCTTGGGAGGCAAAGATACGCAGTATTTT. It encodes CASSLGGKDTQYF.

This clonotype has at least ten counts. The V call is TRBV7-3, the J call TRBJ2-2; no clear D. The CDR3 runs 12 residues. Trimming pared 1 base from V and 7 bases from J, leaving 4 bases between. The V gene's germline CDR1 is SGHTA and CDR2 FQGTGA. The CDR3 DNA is TGTGCCAGCAGCTTAAATGGCGGGGAGCTGTTTTTT. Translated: CASSLNGGELFF.

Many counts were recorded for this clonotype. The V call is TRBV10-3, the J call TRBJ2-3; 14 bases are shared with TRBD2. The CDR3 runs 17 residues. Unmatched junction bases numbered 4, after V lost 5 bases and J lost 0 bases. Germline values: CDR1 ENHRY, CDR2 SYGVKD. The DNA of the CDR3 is TGTGCCATCAGTCCCTGGACTAGCGGGAGGAGCACAGATACGCAGTATTTT. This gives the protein CAISPWTSGRSTDTQYF.

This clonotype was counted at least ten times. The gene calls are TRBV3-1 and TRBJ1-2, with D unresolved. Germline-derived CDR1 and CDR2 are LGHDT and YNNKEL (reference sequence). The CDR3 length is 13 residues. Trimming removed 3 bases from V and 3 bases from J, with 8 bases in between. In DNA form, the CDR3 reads TGTGCCAGCAGCCAGCGAGCAGACTATGGCTACACCTTC. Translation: CASSQRADYGYTF.

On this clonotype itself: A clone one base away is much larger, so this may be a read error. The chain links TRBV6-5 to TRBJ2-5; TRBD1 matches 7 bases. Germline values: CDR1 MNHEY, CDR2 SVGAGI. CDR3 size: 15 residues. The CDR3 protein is CVSKAGGRDKETQYF. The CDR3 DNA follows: TGTGTCAGCAAAGCAGGGGGACGGGACAAAGAGACCCAGTACTTC.

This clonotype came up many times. CDR3 DNA sequence: TGTGCCAGCAGACAGGGGATGGGGGAGCAGTACTTC. This encodes CASRQGMGEQYF. The genes are TRBV12-3 or TRBV12-4 and TRBJ2-7; TRBD1 agrees at 7 bases. Unmatched junction bases numbered 6, after V lost 6 bases and J lost 7 bases. The CDR3 consists of 12 residues.

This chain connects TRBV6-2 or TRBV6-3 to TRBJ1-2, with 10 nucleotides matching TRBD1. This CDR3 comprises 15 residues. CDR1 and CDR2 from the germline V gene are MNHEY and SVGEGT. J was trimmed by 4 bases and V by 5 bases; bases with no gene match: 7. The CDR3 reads CASSNPGDRGYGYTF. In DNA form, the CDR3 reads TGTGCCAGCAGTAACCCCGGGGACAGGGGCTATGGCTACACCTTC.